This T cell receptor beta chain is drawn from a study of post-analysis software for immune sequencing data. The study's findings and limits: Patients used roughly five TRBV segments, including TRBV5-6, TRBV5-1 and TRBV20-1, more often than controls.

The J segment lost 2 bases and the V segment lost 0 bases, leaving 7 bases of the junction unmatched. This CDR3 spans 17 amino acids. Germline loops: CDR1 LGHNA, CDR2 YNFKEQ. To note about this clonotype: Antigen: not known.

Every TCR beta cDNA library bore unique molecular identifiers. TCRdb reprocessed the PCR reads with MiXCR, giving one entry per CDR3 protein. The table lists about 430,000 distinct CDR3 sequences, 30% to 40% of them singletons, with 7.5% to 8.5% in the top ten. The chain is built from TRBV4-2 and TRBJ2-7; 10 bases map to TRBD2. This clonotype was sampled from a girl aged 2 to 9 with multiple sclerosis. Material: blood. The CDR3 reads CASSQDSSGSFPYEQYF. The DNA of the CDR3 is TGTGCCAGCAGCCAAGATTCTAGCGGGAGTTTTCCCTACGAGCAGTACTTC.